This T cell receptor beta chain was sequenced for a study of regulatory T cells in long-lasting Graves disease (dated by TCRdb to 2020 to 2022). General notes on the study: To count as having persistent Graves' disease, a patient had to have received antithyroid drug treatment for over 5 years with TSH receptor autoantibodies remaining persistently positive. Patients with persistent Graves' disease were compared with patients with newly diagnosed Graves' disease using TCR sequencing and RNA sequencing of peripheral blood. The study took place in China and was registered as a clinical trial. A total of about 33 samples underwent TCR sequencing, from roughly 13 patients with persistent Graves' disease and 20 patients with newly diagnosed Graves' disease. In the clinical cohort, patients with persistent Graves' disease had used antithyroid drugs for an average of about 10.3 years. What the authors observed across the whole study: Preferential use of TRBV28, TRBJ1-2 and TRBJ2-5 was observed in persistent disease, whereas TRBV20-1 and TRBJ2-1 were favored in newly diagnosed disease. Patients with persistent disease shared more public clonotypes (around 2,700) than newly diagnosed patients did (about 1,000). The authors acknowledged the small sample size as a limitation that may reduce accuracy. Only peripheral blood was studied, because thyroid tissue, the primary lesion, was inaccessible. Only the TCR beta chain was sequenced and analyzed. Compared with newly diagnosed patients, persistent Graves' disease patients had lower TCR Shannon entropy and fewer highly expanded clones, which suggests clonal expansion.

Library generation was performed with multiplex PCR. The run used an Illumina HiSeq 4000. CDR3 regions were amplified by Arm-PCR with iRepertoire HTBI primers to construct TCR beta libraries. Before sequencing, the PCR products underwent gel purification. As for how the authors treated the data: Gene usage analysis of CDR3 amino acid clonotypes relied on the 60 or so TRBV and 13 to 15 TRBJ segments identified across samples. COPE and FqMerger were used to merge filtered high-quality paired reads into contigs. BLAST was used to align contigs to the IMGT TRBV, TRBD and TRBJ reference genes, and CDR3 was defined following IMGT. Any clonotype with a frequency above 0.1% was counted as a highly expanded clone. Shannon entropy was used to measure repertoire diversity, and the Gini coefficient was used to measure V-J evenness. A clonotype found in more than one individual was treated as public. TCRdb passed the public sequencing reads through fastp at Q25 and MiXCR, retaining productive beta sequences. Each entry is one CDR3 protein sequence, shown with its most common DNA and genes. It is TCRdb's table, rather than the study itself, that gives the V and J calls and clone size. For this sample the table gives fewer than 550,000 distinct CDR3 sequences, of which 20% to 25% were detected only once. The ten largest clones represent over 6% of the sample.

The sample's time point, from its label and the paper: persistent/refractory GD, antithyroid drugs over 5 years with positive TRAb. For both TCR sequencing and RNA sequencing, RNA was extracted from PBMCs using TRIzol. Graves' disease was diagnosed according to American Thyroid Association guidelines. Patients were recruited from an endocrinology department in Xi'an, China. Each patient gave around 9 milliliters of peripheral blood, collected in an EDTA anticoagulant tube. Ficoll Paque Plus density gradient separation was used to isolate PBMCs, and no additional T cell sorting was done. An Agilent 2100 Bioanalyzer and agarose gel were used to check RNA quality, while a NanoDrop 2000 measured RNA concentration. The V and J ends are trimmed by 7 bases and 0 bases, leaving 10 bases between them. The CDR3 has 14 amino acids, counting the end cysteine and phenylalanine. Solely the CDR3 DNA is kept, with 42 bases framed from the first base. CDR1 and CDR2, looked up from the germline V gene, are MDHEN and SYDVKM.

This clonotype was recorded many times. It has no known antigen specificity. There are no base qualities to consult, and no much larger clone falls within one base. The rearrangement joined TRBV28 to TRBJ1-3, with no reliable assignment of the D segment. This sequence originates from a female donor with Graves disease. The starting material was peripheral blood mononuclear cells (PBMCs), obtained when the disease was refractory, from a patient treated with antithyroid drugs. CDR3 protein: CASIGGNSGNTIYF. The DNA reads TGTGCCAGCATCGGTGGCAACTCTGGAAACACCATATATTTT.